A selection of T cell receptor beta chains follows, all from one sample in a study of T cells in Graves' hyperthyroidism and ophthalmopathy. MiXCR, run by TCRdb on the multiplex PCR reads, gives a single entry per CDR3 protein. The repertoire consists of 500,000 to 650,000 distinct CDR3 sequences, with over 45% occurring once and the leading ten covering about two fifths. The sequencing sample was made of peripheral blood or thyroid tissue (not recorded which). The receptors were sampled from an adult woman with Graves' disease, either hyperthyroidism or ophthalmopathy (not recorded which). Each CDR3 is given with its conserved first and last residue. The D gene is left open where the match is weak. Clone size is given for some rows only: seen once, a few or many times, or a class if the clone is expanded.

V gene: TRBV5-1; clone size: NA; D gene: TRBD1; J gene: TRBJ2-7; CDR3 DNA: TGCGCCAGCAGCTTGGGGGACAGGGGGACTTACGAGCAGTACTTC; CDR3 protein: CASSLGDRGTYEQYF
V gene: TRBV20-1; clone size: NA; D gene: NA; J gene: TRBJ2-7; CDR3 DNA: TGCAGTGCGTACAGGGCTGGGACCTACGAGCAGTACTTC; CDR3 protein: CSAYRAGTYEQYF
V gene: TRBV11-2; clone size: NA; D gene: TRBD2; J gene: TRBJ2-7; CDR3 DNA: TGTGCCAGCAGCAAACCCCAAGCGGGAGTCGTCAAGGACCACTACGGGCAGTACTTC; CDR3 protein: CASSKPQAGVVKDHYGQYF
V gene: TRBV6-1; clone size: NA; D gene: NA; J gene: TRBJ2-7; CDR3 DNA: TGTGCCAGCAGTGAATGCACAGGAACCTACGAGCAGTACTTC; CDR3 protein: CASSECTGTYEQYF
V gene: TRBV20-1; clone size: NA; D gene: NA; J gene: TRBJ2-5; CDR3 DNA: TGCAGTGCTAGAGAGCAGGGAGGCTGCGAGACCCAGTACTTC; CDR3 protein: CSAREQGGCETQYF
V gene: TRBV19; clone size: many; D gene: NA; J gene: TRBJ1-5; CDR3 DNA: TGTGCCAGTAGTATAGTATCAGGGACAAATCAGCCCCAGCATTTT; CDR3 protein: CASSIVSGTNQPQHF
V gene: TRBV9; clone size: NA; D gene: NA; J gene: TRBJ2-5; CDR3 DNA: TGTGCCAGCAGCCAGTCCTCGATGGGTGAGGAGACCCAGTACTTC; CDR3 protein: CASSQSSMGEETQYF
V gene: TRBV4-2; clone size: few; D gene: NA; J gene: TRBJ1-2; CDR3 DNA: TGTGCCAGCAGCCAAGTAAAGGACATCCGAGTCAGAGACTATGGCTACACCTTC; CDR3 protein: CASSQVKDIRVRDYGYTF
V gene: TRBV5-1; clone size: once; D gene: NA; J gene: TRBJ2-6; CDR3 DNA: TGCGCCAGCAGCCCGGGGAACTCGAACGGGGCCAACGTCCTGACTTTC; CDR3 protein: CASSPGNSNGANVLTF
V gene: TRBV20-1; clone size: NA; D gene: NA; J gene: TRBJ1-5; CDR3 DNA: TGCAGTGCTAGAGATCGGGGGGGCTATGGTCAGCCCCAGCATTTT; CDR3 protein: CSARDRGGYGQPQHF